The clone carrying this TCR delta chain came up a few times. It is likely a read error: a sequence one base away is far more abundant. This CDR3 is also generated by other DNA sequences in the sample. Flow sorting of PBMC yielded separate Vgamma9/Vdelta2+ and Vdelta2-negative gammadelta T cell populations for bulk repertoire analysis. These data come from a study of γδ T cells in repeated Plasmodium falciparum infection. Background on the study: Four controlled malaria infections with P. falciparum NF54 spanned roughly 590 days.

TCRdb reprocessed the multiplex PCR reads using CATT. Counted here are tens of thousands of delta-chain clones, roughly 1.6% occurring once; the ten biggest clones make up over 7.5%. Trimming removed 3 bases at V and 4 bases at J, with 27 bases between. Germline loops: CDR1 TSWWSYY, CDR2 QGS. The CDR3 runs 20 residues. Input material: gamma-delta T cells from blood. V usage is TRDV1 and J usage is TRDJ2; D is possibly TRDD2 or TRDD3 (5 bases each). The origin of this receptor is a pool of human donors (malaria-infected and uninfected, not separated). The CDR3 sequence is CALGEPLLSGIYDETAQLFF. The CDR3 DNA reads TGTGCTCTTGGGGAGCCTCTCCTAAGTGGGATTTACGATGAGACAGCACAACTCTTCTTT.